These 28 T cell receptor beta chains were all obtained from the same sample, sequenced in a study of cytomegalovirus exposure and HLA in healthy donors. Here immunoSEQ multiplex PCR was the method, and the copy in TCRdb shows in-frame clones only, minus some. In the table there are fewer than 200,000 clones, 80% to 85% of which are singletons. Sequencing was performed on PBMCs. These TCRs come from a woman under 30 in good health and CMV-seropositive.

The chain uses TRBV19 and TRBJ2-1; a possible D gene is TRBD2 (6 bases). From germline, CDR1 is LNHDA and CDR2 SQIVND (reference sequence). The V and J ends lost 6 bases and 1 base respectively, with 16 bases between them. The CDR3 is made up of 16 amino acids. The CDR3 region has the DNA TGTGCCAGTAGCCTCCATAATGCGGGGTCCTACAATGAGCAGTTCTTC. Protein: CASSLHNAGSYNEQFF.

The chain joins TRBV14 to TRBJ1-2, with TRBD1 matching over 7 bases. V lost 4 bases to trimming and J lost 2 bases; unmatched junction nucleotides: 1. This CDR3 spans 13 amino acids. Per germline, CDR1 SGHDN and CDR2 FVKESK. CDR3 protein: CASSPGQNYGYTF. In nucleotides, the CDR3 is TGTGCCAGCAGCCCGGGACAGAACTATGGCTACACCTTC.

The chain links TRBV6-5 to TRBJ1-5, with a weak D call TRBD1 (5 bases). The germline V and J ends were trimmed by 8 bases and 0 bases, with 14 bases remaining between them. The CDR3 spans 15 residues. Germline V CDR1 and CDR2: MNHEY, SVGAGI. The chain's CDR3 is CASLPGLRSNQPQHF. CDR3 bases: TGTGCCAGCTTGCCGGGACTACGTAGCAATCAGCCCCAGCATTTT.

J is TRBJ2-3 and V is TRBV4-1, with D perhaps TRBD1 (5 bases). Looked up from germline, CDR1 is MGHRA and CDR2 is YSYEKL. The CDR3 has 15 residues. The V end lost 0 bases, the J end lost 4 bases, and 11 bases lay between the germline ends. In nucleotides, the CDR3 is TGCGCCAGCAGCCAAGAATACCAGGGTTCAGATACGCAGTATTTT. Its translation is CASSQEYQGSDTQYF.

This clone has a single count. The chain has TRBV19 and TRBJ1-6, with 8 bases matching TRBD1. This CDR3 region has 15 residues. V shed 4 bases and J 6 bases; nucleotides not matched to a gene: 5. The germline V gene encodes CDR1 LNHDA and CDR2 SQIVND (reference sequence). The CDR3, as DNA: TGTGCCAGTAGTAGGAGGGACAGGCGTAATTCACCCCTCCACTTT. Translation gives CASSRRDRRNSPLHF.

The chain couples TRBV19 to TRBJ2-2; tentatively, D is TRBD2 (6 bases). Germline lookup yields CDR1 LNHDA and CDR2 SQIVND (reference sequence). The CDR3 extends over 14 amino acids. The germline V and J ends were trimmed by 7 bases and 8 bases, with 17 bases remaining between them. This CDR3 is CASKDGTFAGELFF. The CDR3 DNA is TGTGCCAGTAAAGACGGGACTTTTGCTGGGGAGCTGTTTTTT.

The chain links TRBV10-3 to TRBJ2-7; the D is unclear. Trimming shortened V by 3 bases and J by 4 bases, and 7 bases separated the two germline ends. The CDR3 loop spans 12 amino acids. Per the germline V gene, CDR1 is ENHRY and CDR2 is SYGVKD. In nucleotides, the CDR3 is TGTGCCATCAGTGAATCCGGTTACGAGCAGTACTTC. This encodes CAISESGYEQYF.

This sequence joins TRBV5-1 and TRBJ2-7; TRBD1 agrees at 8 bases. The CDR3 extends over 15 amino acids. J lost 5 bases, V lost 3 bases, and 10 bases had no gene match. Germline V gene lookup returns CDR1 SGHRS and CDR2 YFSETQ. The CDR3 bases are TGCGCCAGCAGCTCGTGGACAGGGAAAGGCCACGAGCAGTACTTC. It encodes CASSSWTGKGHEQYF. The whole variable domain, remainder taken from reference TRBV5-1 and TRBJ2-7, is KAGVTQTPRYLIKTRGQQVTLSCSPISGHRSVSWYQQTPGQGLQFLFEYFSETQRNKGNFPGRFSGRQFSNSRSEMNVSTLELGDSALYLCASSSWTGKGHEQYFGPGTRLTVT.

V and J are TRBV6-5 and TRBJ2-1, with a weak D call TRBD1 (6 bases). Germline values: CDR1 MNHEY, CDR2 SVGAGI. V shed 6 bases and J shed 3 bases, with 15 bases lying between them. CDR3 length equals 15 residues. CDR3 coding DNA: TGTGCCAGCAGAACCGAGCAGGGGTACTACAATGAGCAGTTCTTC. As protein: CASRTEQGYYNEQFF.

The gene calls are TRBV5-1 and TRBJ2-5, with D possibly matching TRBD1 (6 bases). CDR3 length: 12 residues. Trimming removed 7 bases at V and 1 base at J, with 8 bases between. The germline gives CDR1 SGHRS, CDR2 YFSETQ. Here the CDR3 DNA reads TGCGCCAGCCAGACAGGCCAAGAGACCCAGTACTTC. Translation gives CASQTGQETQYF.

In the case of this clone: With a much larger clone just one base away, this may be a read error. The same CDR3 can be traced to other DNA sequences in this sample. CDR3 sequence: CASSLGRNTEAFF. Written as DNA, the CDR3 is TGTGCCAGCAGTTTAGGCAGAAACACTGAAGCTTTCTTT. The chain recombines TRBV27 with TRBJ1-1, with D unresolved. Between the trimmed V and J ends, which lost 2 bases and 2 bases, there was a span of 6 bases. There are 13 residues in the CDR3. Germline CDR1 MNHEY, CDR2 SMNVEV (reference sequence).

J is TRBJ2-5 and V is TRBV9; D not certain. V dropped 0 bases and J dropped 5 bases, with 11 bases sitting between them. Germline assignment: CDR1 SGDLS and CDR2 YYNGEE. The CDR3 contains 14 residues. The CDR3 here is CASSVDGSFETQYF. The CDR3 DNA follows: TGTGCCAGCAGCGTAGACGGTTCCTTTGAGACCCAGTACTTC.

This chain connects TRBV19 to TRBJ2-3; unclear D gene. This CDR3 spans 13 amino acids. Per the germline V gene, CDR1 is LNHDA and CDR2 is SQIVND (reference sequence). With 3 bases removed from V and 1 base from J, the gap between germline ends came to 5 bases. The CDR3 reads CASSILGTDTQYF. The DNA of the CDR3 is TGTGCCAGTAGTATTCTCGGCACAGATACGCAGTATTTT. Full variable domain (outside the CDR3, taken from reference TRBV19 and TRBJ2-3): DGGITQSPKYLFRKEGQNVTLSCEQNLNHDAMYWYRQDPGQGLRLIYYSQIVNDFQKGDIAEGYSVSREKKESFPLTVTSAQKNPTAFYLCASSILGTDTQYFGPGTRLTVL.

The gene calls are TRBV20-1 and TRBJ1-2; no definite D call. V was shortened by 5 bases and J by 4 bases, with 8 bases between the two germline ends. Germline V CDR1 and CDR2: DFQATT, SNEGSKA (reference sequence). The CDR3 consists of 11 residues. CDR3: CSAADTYGYTF. DNA for the CDR3: TGCAGTGCTGCCGACACCTATGGCTACACCTTC.

The chain joins TRBV27 to TRBJ2-3; 10 bases map to TRBD1. Per the germline V gene, CDR1 is MNHEY and CDR2 is SMNVEV (reference sequence). The CDR3 loop spans 17 amino acids. J gave up 4 bases and V 6 bases, and 13 bases lay outside the gene matches. The CDR3 nucleotides are TGTGCCAGCAGACGACCCCGGCCGGGACAGGGGTCAGATACGCAGTATTTT. Translation gives CASRRPRPGQGSDTQYF.

The chain combines TRBV7-2 with TRBJ1-1; perhaps TRBD1 as D (5 bases). This CDR3 region has 13 residues. The germline V and J ends were trimmed by 5 bases and 5 bases, with 12 bases remaining between them. Germline V lookup: CDR1 SGHTA, CDR2 FQGNSA. The CDR3 bases are TGTGCCAGCAGCCGGCAGGGTAAAACTGAAGCTTTCTTT. As protein: CASSRQGKTEAFF.

This rearrangement joins TRBV10-3 to TRBJ1-5; TRBD1 matches 7 bases. With V trimmed by 6 bases and J by 4 bases, 0 bases remained unmatched. The V gene's germline CDR1 is ENHRY and CDR2 SYGVKD. This CDR3 has 12 residues. CDR3 nucleotides: TGTGCCATCAGGGGACAGAATCAGCCCCAGCATTTT. Translation gives CAIRGQNQPQHF.

The chain joins TRBV6-1 to TRBJ1-5, with D perhaps matching TRBD1 (5 bases). Trimming took 7 bases from V and 4 from J, leaving 11 bases between them. This CDR3 spans 13 amino acids. Per germline, CDR1 MNHNS and CDR2 SASEGT. The DNA for the CDR3 is TGTGCCAGCAATCTGGGGGGGAATCAGCCCCAGCATTTT. Its protein product is CASNLGGNQPQHF.

This clone was picked up one time. The chain combines TRBV25-1 with TRBJ1-2; no clear D. V shed 0 bases and J shed 3 bases, with 8 bases lying between them. The CDR3 extends over 14 amino acids. From germline, CDR1 is MGHDK and CDR2 SYGVNS. CDR3 region: CASSEYGRHYGYTF. The CDR3 coding sequence is TGTGCCAGCAGTGAATATGGCCGCCACTATGGCTACACCTTC.

Concerning this clone: Other nucleotide sequences from this sample produce the same CDR3. The V call is TRBV29-1, the J call TRBJ2-1; the match to TRBD2 covers 8 bases. CDR1 is SQVTM and CDR2 is ANQGSEA in the germline V gene. J lost 0 bases, V lost 7 bases, and 5 bases had no gene match. The CDR3 has 14 residues. This CDR3 is CSDRGGSSYNEQFF. Here the CDR3 DNA reads TGCAGCGACCGCGGGGGGAGCTCCTACAATGAGCAGTTCTTC.

This clone has a single count. The chain uses TRBV7-9 and TRBJ1-5; perhaps TRBD1 as D (6 bases). V dropped 2 bases and J dropped 1 base, with 6 bases sitting between them. The CDR3 extends over 14 amino acids. The germline V gene has CDR1 SEHNR and CDR2 FQNEAQ (reference sequence). This CDR3 reads CASSLQGSNQPQHF. The CDR3 region has the DNA TGTGCCAGCAGCTTACAGGGGAGCAATCAGCCCCAGCATTTT.

V is TRBV19 and J is TRBJ2-7, with 8 positions matching TRBD1. The ends lost 5 bases at V and 5 bases at J; junction bases unmatched: 8. Germline CDR1 reads LNHDA; CDR2 reads SQIVND (reference sequence). The CDR3 spans 14 residues. The CDR3 reads CASSLRQGLHEQYF. The CDR3 DNA sequence: TGTGCCAGTAGTCTGCGACAGGGGCTACACGAGCAGTACTTC.

At least ten counts were recorded for this clone. The gene calls are TRBV6-1 and TRBJ1-5; no reliable D call. V was cut by 7 bases and J by 6 bases, with 13 bases left in between. There are 13 residues in the CDR3. CDR1 is MNHNS, CDR2 SASEGT, per germline. CDR3 loop: CASTDMEVQPQHF. CDR3 nucleotide sequence: TGTGCCAGCACCGATATGGAGGTTCAGCCCCAGCATTTT.

The V and J genes are TRBV19 and TRBJ2-5; D gene unclear. This CDR3 is 14 amino acids long. Germline V gene lookup returns CDR1 LNHDA and CDR2 SQIVND (reference sequence). Trimming took 2 bases from V and 1 from J, leaving 8 bases between them. CDR3 DNA sequence: TGTGCCAGTAGTATAATTGGCAGCCAAGAGACCCAGTACTTC. As protein: CASSIIGSQETQYF. Full variable domain (missing parts from reference TRBV19 and TRBJ2-5): DGGITQSPKYLFRKEGQNVTLSCEQNLNHDAMYWYRQDPGQGLRLIYYSQIVNDFQKGDIAEGYSVSREKKESFPLTVTSAQKNPTAFYLCASSIIGSQETQYFGPGTRLLVL.

Only one count was recorded for this clone. The chain is built from TRBV6-4 and TRBJ2-3; 7 bases map to TRBD2. Germline CDR1 and CDR2: MRHNA and SNTAGT. This CDR3 comprises 15 residues. V lost 0 bases, J lost 6 bases, and 6 bases stayed unmatched. CDR3 nucleotides: TGTGCCAGCAGTGACTCAGGAGCGGGGTGGGATACGCAGTATTTT. It yields the protein CASSDSGAGWDTQYF.

This chain joins TRBV27 and TRBJ2-7, with D possibly TRBD1 on 5 matching bases. The CDR3 is 14 amino acids. The germline V gene has CDR1 MNHEY and CDR2 SMNVEV (reference sequence). Trimming removed 2 bases at V and 7 bases at J, with 15 bases between. CDR3 in amino acids: CASSLGRASWEQYF. The CDR3 DNA sequence: TGTGCCAGCAGTTTAGGCAGGGCGAGTTGGGAGCAGTACTTC.

V and J are TRBV7-8 and TRBJ1-2, with no clear D. CDR1 is SGHVS, CDR2 FQNEAQ, per germline. V was cut by 1 base and J by 5 bases, with 8 bases left in between. CDR3 length: 13 residues. The CDR3 reads CASSLGLLYGYTF. Written as DNA, the CDR3 is TGTGCCAGCAGCTTAGGACTATTATATGGCTACACCTTC. The full variable domain, rest sourced from reference TRBV7-8 and TRBJ1-2, is GAGVSQSPRYKVAKRGQDVALRCDPISGHVSLFWYQQALGQGPEFLTYFQNEAQLDKSGLPSDRFFAERPEGSVSTLKIQRTQQEDSAVYLCASSLGLLYGYTFGSGTRLTVV.

The gene calls are TRBV27 and TRBJ1-1; 7 bases align to TRBD1. Per germline, CDR1 MNHEY and CDR2 SMNVEV (reference sequence). The CDR3 totals 14 residues. Trimming took 4 bases from V and 6 from J; bases not matched to a gene: 8. For the CDR3, the DNA is TGTGCCAGCAGTTCACAGGGGATCAGGGCTGAAGCTTTCTTT. Residues: CASSSQGIRAEAFF.